This record covers a single TCR beta chain. Its cognate antigen is unknown. This sample stems from a study of T cells expressing NK-cell markers. Turning to the study itself: Among eight sequenced donors, seven carried HCMV seropositivity while one was seronegative.

Whole-study findings and limits: NKG2C+ dominant clonotype frequencies in six donors were roughly 1.0-7.5% of CD8+ T cells.

TCR beta cDNA was generated via 5'RACE template switching incorporating UMIs. TCRdb derives one entry per CDR3 protein from the 5' RACE reads, leaving out DNA. Recorded for this sample: 500,000 to 700,000 distinct CDR3 sequences. The CDR3 length is 13 residues. Looked up from germline, CDR1 is MGHDK and CDR2 is SYGVNS. The sequenced sample consisted of blood T cells: a sorted CD56 or NKG2C T cell subset, CD4+ or CD8+ T cells, or bulk PBMC T cells (not recorded which). The chain has TRBV25-1 and TRBJ1-2. The sequence was obtained from a man younger than 35 in good health. CDR3 residues: CASSELDSGGYTF.